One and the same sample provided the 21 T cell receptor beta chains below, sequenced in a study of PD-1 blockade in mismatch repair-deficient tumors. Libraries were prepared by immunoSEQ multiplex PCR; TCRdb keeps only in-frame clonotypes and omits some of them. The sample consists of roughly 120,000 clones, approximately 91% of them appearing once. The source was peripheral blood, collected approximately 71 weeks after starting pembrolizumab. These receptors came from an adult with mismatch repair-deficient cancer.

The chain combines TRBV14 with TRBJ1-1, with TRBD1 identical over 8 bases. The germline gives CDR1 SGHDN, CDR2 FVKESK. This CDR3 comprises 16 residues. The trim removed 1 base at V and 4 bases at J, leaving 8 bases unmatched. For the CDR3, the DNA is TGTGCCAGCAGCCAAGGGCTACCCACAGGGGGCACTGAAGCTTTCTTT. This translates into CASSQGLPTGGTEAFF.

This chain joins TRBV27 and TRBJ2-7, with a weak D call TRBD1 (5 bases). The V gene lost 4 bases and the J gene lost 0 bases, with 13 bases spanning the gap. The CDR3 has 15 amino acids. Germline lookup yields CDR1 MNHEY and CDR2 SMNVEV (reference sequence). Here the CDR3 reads CASSSAGLSSYEQYF. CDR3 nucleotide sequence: TGTGCCAGCAGTTCGGCAGGGCTTAGCTCCTACGAGCAGTACTTC.

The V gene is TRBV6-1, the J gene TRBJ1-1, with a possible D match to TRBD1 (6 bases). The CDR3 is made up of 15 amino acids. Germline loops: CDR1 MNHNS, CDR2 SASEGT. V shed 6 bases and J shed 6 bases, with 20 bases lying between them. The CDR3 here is CASRSNGGHVAEAFF. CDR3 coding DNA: TGTGCCAGCAGATCTAATGGGGGACACGTTGCTGAAGCTTTCTTT.

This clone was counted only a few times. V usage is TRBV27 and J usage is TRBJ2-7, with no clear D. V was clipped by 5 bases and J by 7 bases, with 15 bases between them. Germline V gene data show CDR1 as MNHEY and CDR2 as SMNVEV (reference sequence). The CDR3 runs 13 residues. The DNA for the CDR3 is TGTGCCAGCAGTCCCTATGGAGCCCGGGAGCAGTACTTC. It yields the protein CASSPYGAREQYF.

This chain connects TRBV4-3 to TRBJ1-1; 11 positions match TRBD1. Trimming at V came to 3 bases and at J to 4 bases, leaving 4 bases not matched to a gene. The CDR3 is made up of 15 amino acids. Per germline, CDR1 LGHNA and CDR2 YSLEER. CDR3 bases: TGCGCCAGCAGCCACCTAGGGACAGGGGGCACTGAAGCTTTCTTT. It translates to CASSHLGTGGTEAFF.

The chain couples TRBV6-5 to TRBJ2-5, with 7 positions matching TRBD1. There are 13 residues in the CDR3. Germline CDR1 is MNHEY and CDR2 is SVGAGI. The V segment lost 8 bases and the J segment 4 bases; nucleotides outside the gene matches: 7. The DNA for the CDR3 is TGTGCCAGCCAACGACAGGGTGGAGAGACCCAGTACTTC. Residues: CASQRQGGETQYF.

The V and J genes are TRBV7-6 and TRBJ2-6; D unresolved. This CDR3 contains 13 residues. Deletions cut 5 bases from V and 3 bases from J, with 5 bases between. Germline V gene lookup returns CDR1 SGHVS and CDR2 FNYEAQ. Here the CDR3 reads CASSPGGANVLTF. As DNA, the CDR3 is TGTGCCAGCAGCCCCGGTGGGGCCAACGTCCTGACTTTC.

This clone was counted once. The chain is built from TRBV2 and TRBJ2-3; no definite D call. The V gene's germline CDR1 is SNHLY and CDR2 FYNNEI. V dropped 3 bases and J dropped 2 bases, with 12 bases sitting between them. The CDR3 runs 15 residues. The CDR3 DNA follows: TGTGCCAGCAGTGAGTTCAGGACCTACACAGATACGCAGTATTTT. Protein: CASSEFRTYTDTQYF.

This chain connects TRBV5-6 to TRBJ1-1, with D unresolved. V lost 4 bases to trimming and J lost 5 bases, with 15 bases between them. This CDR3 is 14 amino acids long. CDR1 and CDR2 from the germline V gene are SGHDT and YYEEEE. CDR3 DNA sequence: TGTGCCAGCAGCCCCGTAAAACGTTTTACTGAAGCTTTCTTT. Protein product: CASSPVKRFTEAFF.

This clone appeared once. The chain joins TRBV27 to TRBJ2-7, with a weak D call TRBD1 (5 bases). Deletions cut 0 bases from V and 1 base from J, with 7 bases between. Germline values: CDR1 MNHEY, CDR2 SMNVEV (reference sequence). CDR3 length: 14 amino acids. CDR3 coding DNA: TGTGCCAGCAGTTTATCAGGGGTTTCCTACGAGCAGTACTTC. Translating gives CASSLSGVSYEQYF.

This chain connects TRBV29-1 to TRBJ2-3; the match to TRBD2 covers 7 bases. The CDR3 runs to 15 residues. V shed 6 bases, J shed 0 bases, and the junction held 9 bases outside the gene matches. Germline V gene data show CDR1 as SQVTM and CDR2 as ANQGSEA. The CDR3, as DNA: TGCAGCGTCCTAGGACTAGTCCTGAGCACAGATACGCAGTATTTT. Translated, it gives CSVLGLVLSTDTQYF.

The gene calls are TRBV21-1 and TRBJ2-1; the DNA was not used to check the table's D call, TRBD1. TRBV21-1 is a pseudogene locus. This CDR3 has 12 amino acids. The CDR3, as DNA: TGTGCCAGCAGAGGGGGAGACAATGAGCAGTTCTTC. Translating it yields CASRGGDNEQFF.

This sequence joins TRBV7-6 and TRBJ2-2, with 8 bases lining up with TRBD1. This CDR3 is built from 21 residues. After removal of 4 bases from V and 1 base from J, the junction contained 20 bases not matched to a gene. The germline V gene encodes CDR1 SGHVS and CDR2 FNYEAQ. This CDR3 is CASSWDRKGGGHGRNTGELFF. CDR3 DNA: TGTGCCAGCAGCTGGGACAGGAAGGGTGGCGGCCACGGGAGGAACACCGGGGAGCTGTTTTTT. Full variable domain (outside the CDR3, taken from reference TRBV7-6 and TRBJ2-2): GAGVSQSPRYKVTKRGQDVALRCDPISGHVSLYWYRQALGQGPEFLTYFNYEAQQDKSGLPNDRFSAERPEGSISTLTIQRTEQRDSAMYRCASSWDRKGGGHGRNTGELFFGEGSRLTVL.

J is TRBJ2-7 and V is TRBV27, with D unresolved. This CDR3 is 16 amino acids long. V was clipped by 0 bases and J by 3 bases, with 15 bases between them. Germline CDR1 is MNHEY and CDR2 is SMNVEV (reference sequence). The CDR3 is CASSLSMAWPDYEQYF. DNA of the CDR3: TGTGCCAGCAGTTTATCTATGGCGTGGCCAGACTACGAGCAGTACTTC.

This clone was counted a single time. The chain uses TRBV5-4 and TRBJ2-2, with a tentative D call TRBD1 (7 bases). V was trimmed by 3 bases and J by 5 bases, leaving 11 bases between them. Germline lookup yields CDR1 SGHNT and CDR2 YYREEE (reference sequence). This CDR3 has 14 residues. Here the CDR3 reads CASSSTGRTGELFF. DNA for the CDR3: TGTGCCAGCAGCTCGACAGGGAGGACCGGGGAGCTGTTTTTT.

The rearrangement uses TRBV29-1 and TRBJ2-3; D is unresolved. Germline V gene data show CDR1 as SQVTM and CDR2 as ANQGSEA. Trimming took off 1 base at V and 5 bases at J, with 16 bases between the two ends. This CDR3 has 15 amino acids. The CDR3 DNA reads TGCAGCGTTGAAGGTTGGATAAGGGATCAAGATACGCAGTATTTT. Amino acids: CSVEGWIRDQDTQYF.

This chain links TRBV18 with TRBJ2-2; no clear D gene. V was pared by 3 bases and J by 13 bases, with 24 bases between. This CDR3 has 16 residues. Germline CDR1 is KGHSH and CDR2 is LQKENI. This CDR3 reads CASSPYSRPTRIGLFF. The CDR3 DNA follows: TGTGCCAGCTCACCTTATTCGCGACCTACCCGTATAGGGCTGTTTTTT.

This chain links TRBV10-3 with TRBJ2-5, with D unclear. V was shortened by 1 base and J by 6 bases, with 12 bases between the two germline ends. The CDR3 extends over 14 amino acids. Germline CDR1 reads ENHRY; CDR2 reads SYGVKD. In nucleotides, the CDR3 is TGTGCCATCAGTGAGTTGTTAGGCTTGCAGACCCAGTACTTC. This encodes CAISELLGLQTQYF.

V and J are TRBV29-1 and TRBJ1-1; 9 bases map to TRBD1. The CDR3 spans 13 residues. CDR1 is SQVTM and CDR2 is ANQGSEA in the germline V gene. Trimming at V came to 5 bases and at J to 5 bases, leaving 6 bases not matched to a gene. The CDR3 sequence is CSVPPDRGTEAFF. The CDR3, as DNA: TGCAGCGTTCCACCTGACAGGGGGACTGAAGCTTTCTTT.

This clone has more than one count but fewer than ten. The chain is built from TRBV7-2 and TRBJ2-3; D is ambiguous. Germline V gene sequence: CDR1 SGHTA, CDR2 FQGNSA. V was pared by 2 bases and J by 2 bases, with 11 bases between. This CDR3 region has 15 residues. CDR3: CASSLLGLSTDTQYF. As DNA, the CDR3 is TGTGCCAGCAGCTTATTAGGGCTTTCCACAGATACGCAGTATTTT. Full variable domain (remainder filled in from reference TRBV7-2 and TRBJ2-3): GAGVSQSPSNKVTEKGKDVELRCDPISGHTALYWYRQSLGQGLEFLIYFQGNSAPDKSGLPSDRFSAERTGGSVSTLTIQRTQQEDSAVYLCASSLLGLSTDTQYFGPGTRLTVL.

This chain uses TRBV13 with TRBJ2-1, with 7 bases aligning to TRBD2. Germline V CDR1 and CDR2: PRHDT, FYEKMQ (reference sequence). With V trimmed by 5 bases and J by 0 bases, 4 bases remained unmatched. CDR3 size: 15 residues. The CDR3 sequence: CASSPRTSSYNEQFF. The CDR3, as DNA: TGTGCCAGCAGCCCGAGGACTAGCTCCTACAATGAGCAGTTCTTC.